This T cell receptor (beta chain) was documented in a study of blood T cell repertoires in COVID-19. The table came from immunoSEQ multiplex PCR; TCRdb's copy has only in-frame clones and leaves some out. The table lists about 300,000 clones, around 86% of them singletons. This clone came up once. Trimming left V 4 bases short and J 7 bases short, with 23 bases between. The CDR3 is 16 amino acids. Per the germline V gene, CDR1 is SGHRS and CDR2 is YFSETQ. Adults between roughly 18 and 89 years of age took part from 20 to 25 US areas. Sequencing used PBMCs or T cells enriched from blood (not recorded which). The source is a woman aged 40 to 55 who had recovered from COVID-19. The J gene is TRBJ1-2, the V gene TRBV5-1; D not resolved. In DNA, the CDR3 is TGCGCCAGCAGCCTTCGTGTCGAAGGGAGCGGCGGTGGCTACACCTTC. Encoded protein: CASSLRVEGSGGGYTF. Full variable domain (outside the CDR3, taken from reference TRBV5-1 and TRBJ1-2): KAGVTQTPRYLIKTRGQQVTLSCSPISGHRSVSWYQQTPGQGLQFLFEYFSETQRNKGNFPGRFSGRQFSNSRSEMNVSTLELGDSALYLCASSLRVEGSGGGYTFGSGTRLTVV.